This TCR beta chain was observed in a study of shared clonotypes between healthy human individuals. CD8 cells classed as naive were CD45RO-negative and positively selected for CCR7, excluding terminally differentiated effector memory CD45RA+ cells. The study enrolled healthy HIV-negative adults without recent acute infections or vaccinations as donors. Germline-derived CDR1 and CDR2 are SNHLY and FYNNEI. V gave up 0 bases and J gave up 12 bases, with 18 bases separating them. The CDR3 spans 15 residues. Whole-study findings and limits: Non-shared clonotypes had lower generation probabilities than those shared by all four donors. Investigators expected sequencing depth to affect clonotype sharing among donors.

Regarding this clone: Its antigen is unidentified.

Replicate PCRs run on sorted subsets employed roughly 190 ng DNA, around 27,000 T cell genomes. Produced via immunoSEQ multiplex PCR; TCRdb's table is partial and in-frame only. This sample yields 2 million to 2.5 million clones, of which approximately 95% are seen a single time; roughly 1% belongs to the top ten. The TCR sequence derives from a man aged 18 to 30 in good health. The genes are TRBV2 and TRBJ2-1, with D tentatively TRBD1 or TRBD2 (6 bases each). The sequenced sample was naive CD8+ T cells sorted from blood. CDR3 protein: CASSEARDINGPQFF. In nucleotides, the CDR3 is TGTGCCAGCAGTGAAGCGCGGGACATCAACGGCCCGCAGTTCTTC.